This T cell receptor beta chain was identified during a study of cytomegalovirus exposure and HLA in healthy donors. Across the study: The roughly 120 validation repertoires matched the 650 to 850 first-cohort repertoires in platform, a later analysis reported.

General observations from the study: Reported performance of the classifier showed diagnosis of cytomegalovirus status with high specificity and sensitivity. Researchers counted roughly 150 TCR beta chains as cytomegalovirus-associated.

CDR3 length: 13 amino acids. The J segment lost 3 bases and the V segment lost 3 bases, leaving 2 bases of the junction unmatched. Germline CDR1 reads SGHRS; CDR2 reads YFSETQ. Repertoires were generated with immunoSEQ multiplex PCR, while TCRdb's copy carries only in-frame clones and drops some. The sample records some 150,000 clones, 90% being singletons. Comments on this clone: As yet, its antigen is unknown.

The donors were members of the approximately 130-subject validation cohort (separate from the approximately 670-subject first cohort). The TCR comes from a woman aged 25 to 39 in good health and CMV-seropositive. The rearrangement joins TRBV5-1 to TRBJ1-1, with TRBD1 matching 7 bases. Material: PBMCs. CDR3 nucleotides: TGCGCCAGCAGCTCACAGGGGTACACTGAAGCTTTCTTT. The encoded protein is CASSSQGYTEAFF.